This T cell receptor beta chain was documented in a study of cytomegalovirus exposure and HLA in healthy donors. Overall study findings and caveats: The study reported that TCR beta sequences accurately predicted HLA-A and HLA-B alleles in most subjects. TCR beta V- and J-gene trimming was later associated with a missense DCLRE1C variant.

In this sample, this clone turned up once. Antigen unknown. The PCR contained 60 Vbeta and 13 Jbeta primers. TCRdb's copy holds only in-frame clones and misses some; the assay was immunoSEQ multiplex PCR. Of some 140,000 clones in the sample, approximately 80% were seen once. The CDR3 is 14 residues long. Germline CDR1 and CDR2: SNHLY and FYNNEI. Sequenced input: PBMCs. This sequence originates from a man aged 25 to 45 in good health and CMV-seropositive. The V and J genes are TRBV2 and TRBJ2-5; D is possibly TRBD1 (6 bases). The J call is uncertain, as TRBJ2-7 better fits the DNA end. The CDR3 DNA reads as TGTGCCAGCAGTGTCGCAGGGGAATCCTACGAGCAGTACTTC. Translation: CASSVAGESYEQYF.